This entry is about one T cell receptor (beta chain). Its antigen is not identified. Exclusion of patients followed from uncontrolled infection, other autoimmune disease, pregnancy or lactation. Researchers took RNA transcripts and amplified the TCR beta CDR3 regions from them. The TCR CDR3 first-round RT-PCR relied on the HTBI primer set. A single record per CDR3 protein comes from TCRdb applying MiXCR to the multiplex PCR reads. The sample comprises some 720,000 distinct CDR3 sequences, around 17% of which are singletons, and 8.4% rests with the top ten. This sample stems from a study of T cells in Graves' hyperthyroidism and ophthalmopathy. Across the whole study: Specimen type is peripheral blood, collected at initial diagnosis prior to any treatment. Findings of the study overall: Most thyroid clonotypes expanded above 0.001 were also detected in blood.

Losses at the gene ends were 4 bases for V and 5 bases for J; bases not matched to a gene: 13. Germline CDR1 and CDR2: SGHRS and YFSETQ. The CDR3 sequence is 16 residues long. The chain joins TRBV5-1 to TRBJ2-5; 8 positions agree with TRBD2. The sample comprised blood. This sequence was found in a man aged 18-30 years with Graves' hyperthyroidism. The CDR3 loop reads CASSLAPGLEGETQYF. CDR3 bases: TGCGCCAGCAGCCTGGCGCCGGGACTAGAGGGGGAGACCCAGTACTTC.